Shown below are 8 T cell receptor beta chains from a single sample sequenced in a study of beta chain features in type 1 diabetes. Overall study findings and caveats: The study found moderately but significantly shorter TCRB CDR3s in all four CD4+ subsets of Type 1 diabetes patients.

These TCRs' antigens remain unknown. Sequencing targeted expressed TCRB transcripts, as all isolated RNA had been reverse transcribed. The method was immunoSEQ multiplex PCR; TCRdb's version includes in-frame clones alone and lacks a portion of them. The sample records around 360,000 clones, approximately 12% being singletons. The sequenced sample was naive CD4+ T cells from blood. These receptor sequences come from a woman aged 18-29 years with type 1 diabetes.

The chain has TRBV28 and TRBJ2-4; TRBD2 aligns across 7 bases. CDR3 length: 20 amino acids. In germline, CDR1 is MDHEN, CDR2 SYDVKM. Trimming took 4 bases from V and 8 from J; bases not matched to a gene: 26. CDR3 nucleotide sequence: TGTGCCAGCAGTTCGCGAACAGGAAGGGAGGGGTCCGGGAAATCAGACATTCAGTACTTC. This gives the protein CASSSRTGREGSGKSDIQYF. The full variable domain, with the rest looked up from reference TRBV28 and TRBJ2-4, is DVKVTQSSRYLVKRTGEKVFLECVQDMDHENMFWYRQDPGLGLRLIYFSYDVKMKEKGDIPEGYSVSREKKERFSLILESASTNQTSMYLCASSSRTGREGSGKSDIQYFGAGTRLSVL.

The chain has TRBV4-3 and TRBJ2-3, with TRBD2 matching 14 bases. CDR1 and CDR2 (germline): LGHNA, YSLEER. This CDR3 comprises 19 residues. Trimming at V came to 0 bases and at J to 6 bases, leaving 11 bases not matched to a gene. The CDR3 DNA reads TGCGCCAGCAGCCAAGATGTAGGGGGACTAGCGGGAGCCTTGGATACGCAGTATTTT. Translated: CASSQDVGGLAGALDTQYF.

In DNA, the CDR3 is TGTGCCTCAAGGACTCTCGCCTACGAGCAGTACTTC. This gives the protein CASRTLAYEQYF. The chain is built from TRBV10-3 and TRBJ2-7, with a weak D call TRBD2 (5 bases). V was shortened by 11 bases and J by 2 bases, with 13 bases between the two germline ends. This CDR3 comprises 12 residues. The V gene's germline CDR1 is ENHRY and CDR2 SYGVKD.

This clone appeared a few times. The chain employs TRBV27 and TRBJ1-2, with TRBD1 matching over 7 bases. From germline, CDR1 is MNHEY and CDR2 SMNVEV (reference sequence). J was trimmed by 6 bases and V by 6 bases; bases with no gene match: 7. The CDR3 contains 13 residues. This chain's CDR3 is CASSPDRADGYTF. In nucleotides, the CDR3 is TGTGCCAGCAGCCCAGACAGGGCAGATGGCTACACCTTC.

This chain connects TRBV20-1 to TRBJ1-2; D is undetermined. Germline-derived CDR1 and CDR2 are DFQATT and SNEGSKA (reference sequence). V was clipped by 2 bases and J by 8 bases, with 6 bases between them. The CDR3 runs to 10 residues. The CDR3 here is CSARYLGYTF. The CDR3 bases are TGCAGTGCTAGATACCTAGGCTACACCTTC.

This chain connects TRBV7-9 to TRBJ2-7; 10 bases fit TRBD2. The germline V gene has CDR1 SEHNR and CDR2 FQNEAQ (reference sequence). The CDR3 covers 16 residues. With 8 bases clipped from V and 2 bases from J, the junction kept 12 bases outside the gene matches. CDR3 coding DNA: TGTGCCAGCTCTGGAGGCCTAGCGGGGGCCCCCTACGAGCAGTACTTC. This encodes CASSGGLAGAPYEQYF.

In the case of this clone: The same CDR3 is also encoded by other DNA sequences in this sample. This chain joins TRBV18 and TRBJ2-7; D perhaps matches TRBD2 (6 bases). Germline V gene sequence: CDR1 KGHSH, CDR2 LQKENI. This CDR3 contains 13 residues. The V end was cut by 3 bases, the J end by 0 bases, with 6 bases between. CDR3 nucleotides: TGTGCCAGCTCACCCGGGGGCTCCTACGAGCAGTACTTC. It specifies CASSPGGSYEQYF.

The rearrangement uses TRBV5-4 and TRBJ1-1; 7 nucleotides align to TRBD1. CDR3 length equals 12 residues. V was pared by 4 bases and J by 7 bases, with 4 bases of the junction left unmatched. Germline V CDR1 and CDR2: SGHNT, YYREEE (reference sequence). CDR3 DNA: TGTGCCAGCAGCCTGTGGGACAGTGAAGCTTTCTTT. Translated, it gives CASSLWDSEAFF.